Listed below are T cell receptor beta chains from one sample, sequenced in a study of blood T cell repertoires in COVID-19. TCRdb's copy holds only in-frame clones and misses some; the assay was immunoSEQ multiplex PCR. The data hold over 100,000 clones, with roughly 92% observed a single time. Sequences were obtained from peripheral blood. These receptors originate from a woman aged 45-60 years with COVID-19, enrolled during active disease. Each CDR3 is given with its conserved first and last residue. A D gene is named only where the DNA matches it firmly. Where a row states a size, it is once, few, many or the class of an expanded clone; other rows omit it.

15	-	TRBV7-2	-	TRBJ1-1	CASSLFQGVDSEAFF	TGTGCCAGCAGCTTGTTTCAGGGCGTTGACTCTGAAGCTTTCTTT
13	-	TRBV10-2	-	TRBJ1-2	CASSEGSAYGYTF	TGCGCCAGCAGTGAGGGCAGCGCGTATGGCTACACCTTC
14	TRBD1	TRBV2	-	TRBJ2-7	CASTGGTGTGEQYF	TGTGCCAGCACCGGCGGGACAGGGACGGGGGAGCAGTACTTC
14	-	TRBV19	once	TRBJ1-1	CASSMLRGNTEAFF	TGTGCCAGTAGTATGCTAAGGGGGAACACTGAAGCTTTCTTT
15	-	TRBV3-1/TRBV3-2	-	TRBJ2-1	CASSLSSSPYNEQFF	TGTGCCAGCAGCCTCTCTAGCTCGCCCTACAATGAGCAGTTCTTC
14	-	TRBV11-2	-	TRBJ1-4	CASSLAGLGEKLFF	TGTGCCAGCAGCTTAGCCGGGTTGGGTGAAAAACTGTTTTTT
15	-	TRBV7-6	-	TRBJ1-1	CASSRIQGMNTEAFF	TGTGCCAGCAGCCGGATTCAGGGAATGAACACTGAAGCTTTCTTT
14	-	TRBV7-2	-	TRBJ1-2	CASSPMTVLYGYTF	TGTGCCAGCAGCCCAATGACAGTCCTATATGGCTACACCTTC
16	TRBD1	TRBV7-8	-	TRBJ1-4	CASSYFDRAANEKLFF	TGTGCCAGCAGCTATTTCGACAGGGCGGCTAATGAAAAACTGTTTTTT
13	-	TRBV4-3	-	TRBJ2-2	CASSLPQGTELFF	TGCGCCAGCAGCCTTCCCCAGGGGACGGAGCTGTTTTTT
13	-	TRBV5-8	-	TRBJ2-3	CASSSSGADTQYF	TGTGCCAGCAGCTCCTCAGGGGCAGATACGCAGTATTTT
15	TRBD1	TRBV4-1	-	TRBJ1-5	CASSQQGARNQPQHF	TGCGCCAGCAGCCAACAGGGGGCACGCAATCAGCCCCAGCATTTT
13	-	TRBV2	-	TRBJ2-7	CASSVRGTYEQYF	TGTGCCAGCAGTGTCCGCGGAACCTACGAGCAGTACTTC
14	TRBD1	TRBV2	once	TRBJ1-2	CASSGQGADYGYTF	TGTGCCAGCAGTGGACAGGGGGCGGACTATGGCTACACCTTC
14	TRBD1	TRBV7-9	-	TRBJ2-7	CASRGGQGTYEQYF	TGTGCCAGCAGAGGGGGACAGGGCACCTACGAGCAGTACTTC
21	TRBD2	TRBV2	-	TRBJ2-3	CASSVHAGLAGASSSTDTQYF	TGTGCCAGCAGTGTCCACGCGGGACTAGCGGGGGCCTCGTCTAGCACAGATACGCAGTATTTT
15	TRBD1	TRBV6-5	-	TRBJ1-2	CASGWGTGQPYGYTF	TGTGCCAGCGGCTGGGGGACGGGACAGCCCTATGGCTACACCTTC
15	-	TRBV7-8	-	TRBJ1-6	CASSPSLSYNSPLHF	TGTGCCAGCAGCCCGTCCCTCTCCTATAATTCACCCCTCCACTTT
16	TRBD1	TRBV14	-	TRBJ1-1	CASSQRGGQGNTEAFF	TGTGCCAGCAGCCAAAGGGGAGGACAGGGGAACACTGAAGCTTTCTTT
17	TRBD2	TRBV5-4	-	TRBJ2-3	CASSLDGSGVFTDTQYF	TGTGCCAGCAGCTTGGATGGTAGCGGGGTATTCACAGATACGCAGTATTTT
14	TRBD1	TRBV6-6	-	TRBJ1-5	CATISGTGGQPQHF	TGTGCCACCATTTCCGGGACAGGGGGTCAGCCCCAGCATTTT
13	-	TRBV9	-	TRBJ2-2	CASSETGTGELFF	TGTGCCAGCAGCGAAACAGGGACCGGGGAGCTGTTTTTT
14	-	TRBV30	-	TRBJ1-6	CAWSEGQWGSPLHF	TGTGCCTGGAGTGAAGGACAGTGGGGTTCACCCCTCCACTTT
14	-	TRBV28	-	TRBJ2-1	CASSQGKVGNEQFF	TGTGCCAGCAGTCAGGGGAAGGTGGGCAATGAGCAGTTCTTC
14	TRBD2	TRBV19	-	TRBJ2-4	CASAVGGGAGIQYF	TGTGCCAGTGCTGTCGGCGGGGGGGCAGGGATTCAGTACTTC
15	-	TRBV13	-	TRBJ1-2	CASSPGDGQNYGYTF	TGTGCCAGCAGCCCAGGGGATGGACAGAACTATGGCTACACCTTC
15	TRBD1	TRBV11-2	once	TRBJ1-6	CASSSRQGESSPLHF	TGTGCCAGCAGCTCGAGACAGGGAGAGAGTTCACCCCTCCACTTT